This TCR beta chain was identified during a study of blood T cell repertoires in COVID-19. As processed by the authors: Reference gene primer amplification gave nucleated cell count estimates. Produced via immunoSEQ multiplex PCR; TCRdb's table is partial and in-frame only. From that table come the V and J calls and clone size; the DNA was used to work out D and trimming. The sample comprises about 81,000 clones, around nine tenths of which are singletons, and around 12% rests with the top ten. CDR3 length: 14 amino acids. The germline CDR1 and CDR2 sequences are SGHDT and YYEEEE. V was clipped by 1 base and J by 3 bases, with 8 bases between them.

The chain employs TRBV5-6 and TRBJ1-5; unclear D gene. The receptor was isolated from a man in his 70s with active or convalescent COVID-19. The specimen sequenced was peripheral blood. The chain's CDR3 is CASSLSQNNQPQHF. CDR3 DNA sequence: TGTGCCAGCAGCTTGTCACAGAACAATCAGCCCCAGCATTTT.